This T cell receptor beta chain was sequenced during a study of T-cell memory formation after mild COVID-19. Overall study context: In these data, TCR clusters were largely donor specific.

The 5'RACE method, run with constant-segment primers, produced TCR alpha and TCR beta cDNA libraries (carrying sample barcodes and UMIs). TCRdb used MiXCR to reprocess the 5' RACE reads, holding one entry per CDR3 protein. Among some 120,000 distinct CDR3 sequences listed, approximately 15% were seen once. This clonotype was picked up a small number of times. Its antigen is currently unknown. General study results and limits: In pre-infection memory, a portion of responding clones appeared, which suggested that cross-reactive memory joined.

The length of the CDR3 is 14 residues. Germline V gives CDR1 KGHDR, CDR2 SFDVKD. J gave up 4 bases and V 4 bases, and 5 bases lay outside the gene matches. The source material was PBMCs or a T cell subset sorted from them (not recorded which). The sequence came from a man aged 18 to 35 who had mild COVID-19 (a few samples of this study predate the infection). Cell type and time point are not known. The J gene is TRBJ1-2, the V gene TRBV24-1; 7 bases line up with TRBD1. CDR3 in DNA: TGTGCCACCAGTGAATCCGGGACAGTCTATGGCTACACCTTC. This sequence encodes CATSESGTVYGYTF.